What follows are 2 T cell receptor beta chains derived from one specimen sequenced in a study of shared clonotypes between healthy human individuals. Repertoires were generated with immunoSEQ multiplex PCR, while TCRdb's copy carries only in-frame clones and drops some. The repertoire consists of hundreds of thousands of clones, with roughly 98% occurring once and the leading ten covering 0.3%. CD45RO-negative CD8 cells positively selected for CCR7 made up the naive population, which excluded terminally differentiated effector memory CD45RA+ cells. Sequenced sample: naive CD8+ T cells sorted from blood. These receptors came from a man under 40 in good health.

This rearrangement joins TRBV11-2 to TRBJ2-1; 11 positions match TRBD2. The length of the CDR3 is 15 residues. The V and J ends lost 3 bases and 10 bases, in that order; junction bases with no gene match: 8. Germline values: CDR1 SGHAT, CDR2 FQNNGV. The CDR3 DNA is TGTGCCAGCAGCTTGGGGGGACTAGCGGACCAAGAGCAGTTCTTC. Translation gives CASSLGGLADQEQFF.

CDR3 residues: CASSYKLSRRYSEKLFF. The CDR3 DNA sequence: TGTGCCAGCAGTTACAAATTGTCTAGGAGGTATAGTGAAAAACTGTTTTTT. The chain employs TRBV28 and TRBJ1-4; the D is unclear. Germline V CDR1 and CDR2: MDHEN, SYDVKM. V was trimmed by 4 bases and J by 7 bases, leaving 22 bases between them. The CDR3 has 17 amino acids.